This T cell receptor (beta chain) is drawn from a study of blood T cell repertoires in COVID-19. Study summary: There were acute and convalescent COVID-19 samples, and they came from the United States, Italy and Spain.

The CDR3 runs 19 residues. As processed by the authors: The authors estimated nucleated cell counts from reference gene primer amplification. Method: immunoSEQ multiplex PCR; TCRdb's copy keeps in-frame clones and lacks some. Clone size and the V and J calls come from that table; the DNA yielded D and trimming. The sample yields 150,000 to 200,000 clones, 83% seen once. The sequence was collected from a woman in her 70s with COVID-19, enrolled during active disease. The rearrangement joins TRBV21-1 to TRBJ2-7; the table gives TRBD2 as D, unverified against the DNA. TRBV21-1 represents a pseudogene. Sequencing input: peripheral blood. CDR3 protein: CASSKDKGLAGRSSYEQYF. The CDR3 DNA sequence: TGTGCCAGCAGCAAAGACAAGGGACTAGCGGGGAGGAGCTCCTACGAGCAGTACTTC.